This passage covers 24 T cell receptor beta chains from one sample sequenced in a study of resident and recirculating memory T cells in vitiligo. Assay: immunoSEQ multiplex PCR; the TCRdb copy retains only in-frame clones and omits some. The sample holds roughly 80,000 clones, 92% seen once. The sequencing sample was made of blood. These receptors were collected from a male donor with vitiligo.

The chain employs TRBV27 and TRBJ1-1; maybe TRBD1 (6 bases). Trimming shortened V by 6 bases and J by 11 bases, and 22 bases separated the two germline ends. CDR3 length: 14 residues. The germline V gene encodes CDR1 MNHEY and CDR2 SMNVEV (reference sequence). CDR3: CASRPGHLRQAAFF. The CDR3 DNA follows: TGTGCCAGCAGACCGGGACACTTGCGGCAGGCGGCTTTCTTT.

The CDR3 here is CASSSSTGLYGYTF. As DNA, the CDR3 is TGTGCCAGCAGTTCCTCGACAGGACTCTATGGCTACACCTTC. The chain couples TRBV28 to TRBJ1-2, with a weak D call TRBD1 (6 bases). The CDR3 is 14 residues long. Germline CDR1 reads MDHEN; CDR2 reads SYDVKM. V lost 4 bases and J lost 4, with 13 bases in between.

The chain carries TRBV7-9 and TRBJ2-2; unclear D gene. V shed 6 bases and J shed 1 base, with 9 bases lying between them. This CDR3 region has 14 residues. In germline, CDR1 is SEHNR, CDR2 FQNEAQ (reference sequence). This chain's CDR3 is CASSSSGNTGELFF. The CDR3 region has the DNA TGTGCCAGCAGTTCCTCGGGGAACACCGGGGAGCTGTTTTTT.

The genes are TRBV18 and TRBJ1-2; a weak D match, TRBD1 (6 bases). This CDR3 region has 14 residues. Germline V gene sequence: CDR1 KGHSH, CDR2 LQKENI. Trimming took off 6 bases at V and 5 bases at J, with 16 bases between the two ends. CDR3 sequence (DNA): TGTGCCAGCTCTACGGGGGGGCGCGGATATGGCTACACCTTC. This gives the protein CASSTGGRGYGYTF.

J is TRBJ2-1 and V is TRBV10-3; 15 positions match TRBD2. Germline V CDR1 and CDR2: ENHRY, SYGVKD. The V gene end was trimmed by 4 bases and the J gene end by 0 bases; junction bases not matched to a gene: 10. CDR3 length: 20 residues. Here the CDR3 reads CAISGKEGLAGGRSYNEQFF. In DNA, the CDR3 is TGTGCCATCAGTGGGAAGGAGGGACTAGCGGGAGGTCGCTCCTACAATGAGCAGTTCTTC.

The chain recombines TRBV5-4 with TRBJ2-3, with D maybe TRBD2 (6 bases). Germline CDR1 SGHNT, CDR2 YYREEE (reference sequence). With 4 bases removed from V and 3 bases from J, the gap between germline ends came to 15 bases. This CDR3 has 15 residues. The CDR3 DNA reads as TGTGCCAGCAGCAAGGGCCGAGGAGGGACAGATACGCAGTATTTT. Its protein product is CASSKGRGGTDTQYF. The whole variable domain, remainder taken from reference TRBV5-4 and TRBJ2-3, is ETGVTQSPTHLIKTRGQQVTLRCSSQSGHNTVSWYQQALGQGPQFIFQYYREEENGRGNFPPRFSGLQFPNYSSELNVNALELDDSALYLCASSKGRGGTDTQYFGPGTRLTVL.

CDR3 coding DNA: TGTGCCAGTAGTATGGGGCTAGCGGGAGGGAATGAGCAGTTCTTC. Translating gives CASSMGLAGGNEQFF. The chain recombines TRBV19 with TRBJ2-1; 12 bases fit TRBD2. The CDR3 runs to 15 residues. Trimming removed 3 bases from V and 7 bases from J; junction bases left unmatched: 4. Germline CDR1 LNHDA, CDR2 SQIVND (reference sequence).

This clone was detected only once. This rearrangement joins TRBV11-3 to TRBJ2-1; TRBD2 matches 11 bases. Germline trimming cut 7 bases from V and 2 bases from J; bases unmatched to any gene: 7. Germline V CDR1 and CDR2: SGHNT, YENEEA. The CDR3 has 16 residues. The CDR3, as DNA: TGTGCCAGCACCCAGACTAGCGGGACACCCTACAATGAGCAGTTCTTC. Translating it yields CASTQTSGTPYNEQFF.

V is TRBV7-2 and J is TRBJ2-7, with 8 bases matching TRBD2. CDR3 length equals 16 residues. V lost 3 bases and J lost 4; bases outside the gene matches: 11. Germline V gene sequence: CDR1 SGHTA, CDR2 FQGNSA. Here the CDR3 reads CTSSFLWTSKRYEQYF. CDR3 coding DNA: TGTACCAGCAGCTTTTTATGGACTAGCAAGAGGTACGAGCAGTACTTC.

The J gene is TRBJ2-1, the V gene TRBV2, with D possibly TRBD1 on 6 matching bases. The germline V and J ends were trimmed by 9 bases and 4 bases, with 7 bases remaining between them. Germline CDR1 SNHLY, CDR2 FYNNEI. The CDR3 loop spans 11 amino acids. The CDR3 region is CASGQYNEQFF. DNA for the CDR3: TGTGCCAGTGGACAGTACAATGAGCAGTTCTTC.

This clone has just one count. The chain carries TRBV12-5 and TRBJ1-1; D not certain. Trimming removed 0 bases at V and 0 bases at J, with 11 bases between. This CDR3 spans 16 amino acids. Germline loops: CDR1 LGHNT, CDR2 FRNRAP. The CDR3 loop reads CASGLVLGRLNTEAFF. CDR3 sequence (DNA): TGTGCTAGTGGTTTGGTACTGGGCAGATTGAACACTGAAGCTTTCTTT.

The CDR3 spells CASSFRLTGVYSGANVLTF. CDR3 sequence (DNA): TGCGCCAGCAGCTTCCGACTGACAGGGGTTTACTCTGGGGCCAACGTCCTGACTTTC. The chain carries TRBV5-1 and TRBJ2-6; 8 bases are a match to TRBD1. This CDR3 region has 19 residues. J gave up 0 bases and V 2 bases, and 10 bases lay outside the gene matches. Germline-derived CDR1 and CDR2 are SGHRS and YFSETQ.

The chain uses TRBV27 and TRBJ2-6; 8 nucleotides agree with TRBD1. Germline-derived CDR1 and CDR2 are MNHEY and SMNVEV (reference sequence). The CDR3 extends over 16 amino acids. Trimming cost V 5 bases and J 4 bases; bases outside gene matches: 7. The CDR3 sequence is CASSPRTGNGANVLTF. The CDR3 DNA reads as TGTGCCAGCAGTCCCCGGACAGGGAACGGGGCCAACGTCCTGACTTTC.

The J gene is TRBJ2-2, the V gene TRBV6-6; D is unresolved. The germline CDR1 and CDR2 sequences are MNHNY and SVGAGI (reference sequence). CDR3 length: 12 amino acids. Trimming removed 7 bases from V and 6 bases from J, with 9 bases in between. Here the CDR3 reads CASTLTSGELFF. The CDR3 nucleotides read TGTGCCAGCACCTTGACTTCCGGGGAGCTGTTTTTT.

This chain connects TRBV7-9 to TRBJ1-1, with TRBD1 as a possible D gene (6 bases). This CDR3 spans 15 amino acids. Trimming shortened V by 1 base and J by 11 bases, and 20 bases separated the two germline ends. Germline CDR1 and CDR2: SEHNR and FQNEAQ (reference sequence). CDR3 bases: TGTGCCAGCAGCTTAGGTCCCCTGGGGGCACTCCGGGCTTTCTTT. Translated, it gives CASSLGPLGALRAFF.

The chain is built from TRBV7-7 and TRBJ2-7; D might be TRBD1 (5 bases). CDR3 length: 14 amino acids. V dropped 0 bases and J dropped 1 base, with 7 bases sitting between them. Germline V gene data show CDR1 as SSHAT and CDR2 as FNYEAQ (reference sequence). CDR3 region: CASSLAGESYEQYF. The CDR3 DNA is TGTGCCAGCAGCTTAGCAGGGGAATCCTACGAGCAGTACTTC.

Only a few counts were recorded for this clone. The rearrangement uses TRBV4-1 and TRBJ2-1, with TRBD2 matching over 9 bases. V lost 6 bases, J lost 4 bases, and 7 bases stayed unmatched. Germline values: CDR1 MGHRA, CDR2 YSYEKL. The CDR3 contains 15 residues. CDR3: CASSLALAGYNEQFF. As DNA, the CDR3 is TGCGCCAGCAGTCTCGCCCTAGCGGGATACAATGAGCAGTTCTTC.

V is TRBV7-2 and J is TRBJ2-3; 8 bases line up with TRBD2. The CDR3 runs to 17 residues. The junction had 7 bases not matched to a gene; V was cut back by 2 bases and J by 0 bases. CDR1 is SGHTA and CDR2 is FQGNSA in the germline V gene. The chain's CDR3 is CASSLRGRSVSTDTQYF. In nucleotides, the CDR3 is TGTGCCAGCAGCTTACGCGGGAGGTCCGTTAGCACAGATACGCAGTATTTT.

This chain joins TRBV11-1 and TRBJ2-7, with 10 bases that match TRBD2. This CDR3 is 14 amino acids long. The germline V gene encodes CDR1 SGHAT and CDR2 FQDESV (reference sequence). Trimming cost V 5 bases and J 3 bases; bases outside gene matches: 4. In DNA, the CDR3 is TGTGCCAGCAGCCGAGCGGGAGGGAACTACGAGCAGTACTTC. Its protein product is CASSRAGGNYEQYF.

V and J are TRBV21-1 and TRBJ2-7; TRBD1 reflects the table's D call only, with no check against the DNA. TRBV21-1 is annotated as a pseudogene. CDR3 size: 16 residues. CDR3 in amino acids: CASSKKGPGQGDEQYF. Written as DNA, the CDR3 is TGTGCCAGCAGCAAAAAGGGGCCGGGACAGGGCGACGAGCAGTACTTC.

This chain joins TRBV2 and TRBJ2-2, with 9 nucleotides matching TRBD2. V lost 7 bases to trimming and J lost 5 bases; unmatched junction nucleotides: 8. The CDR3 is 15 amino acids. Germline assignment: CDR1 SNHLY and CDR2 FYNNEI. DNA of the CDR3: TGTGCCAGCATCCGAGCGGGAGGAAGGACCGGGGAGCTGTTTTTT. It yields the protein CASIRAGGRTGELFF.

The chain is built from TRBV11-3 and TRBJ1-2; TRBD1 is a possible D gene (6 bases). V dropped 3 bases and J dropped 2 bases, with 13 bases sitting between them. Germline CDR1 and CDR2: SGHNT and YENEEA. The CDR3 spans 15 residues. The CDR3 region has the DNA TGTGCCAGCAGCTTGGGGGCAGGGCCCAACTATGGCTACACCTTC. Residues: CASSLGAGPNYGYTF.

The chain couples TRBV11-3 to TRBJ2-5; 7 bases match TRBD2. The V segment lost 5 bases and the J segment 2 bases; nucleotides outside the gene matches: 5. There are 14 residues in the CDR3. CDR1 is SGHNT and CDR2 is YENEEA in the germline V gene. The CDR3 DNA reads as TGTGCCAGCAGCCCCCCAGCGGGACAAGAGACCCAGTACTTC. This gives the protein CASSPPAGQETQYF.

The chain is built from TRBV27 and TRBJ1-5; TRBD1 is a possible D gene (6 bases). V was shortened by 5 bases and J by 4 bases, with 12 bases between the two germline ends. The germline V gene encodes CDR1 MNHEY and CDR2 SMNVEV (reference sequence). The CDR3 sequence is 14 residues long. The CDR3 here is CASSAGVWNQPQHF. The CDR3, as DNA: TGTGCCAGCAGTGCAGGGGTTTGGAATCAGCCCCAGCATTTT.